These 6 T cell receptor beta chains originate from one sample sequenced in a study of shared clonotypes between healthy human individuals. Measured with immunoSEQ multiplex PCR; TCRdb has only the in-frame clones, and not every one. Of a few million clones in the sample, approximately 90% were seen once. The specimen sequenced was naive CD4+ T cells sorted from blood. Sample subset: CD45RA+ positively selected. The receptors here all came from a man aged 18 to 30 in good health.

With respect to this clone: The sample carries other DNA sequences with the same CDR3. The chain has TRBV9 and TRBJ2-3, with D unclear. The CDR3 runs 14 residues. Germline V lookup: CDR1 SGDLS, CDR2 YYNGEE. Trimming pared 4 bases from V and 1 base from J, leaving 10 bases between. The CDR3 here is CASSLPGGTDTQYF. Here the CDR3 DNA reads TGTGCCAGCAGCCTCCCAGGTGGCACAGATACGCAGTATTTT.

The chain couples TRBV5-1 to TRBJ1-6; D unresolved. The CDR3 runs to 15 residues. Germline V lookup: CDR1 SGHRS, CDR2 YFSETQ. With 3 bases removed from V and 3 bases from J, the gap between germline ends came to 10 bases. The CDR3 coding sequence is TGCGCCAGCAGCTCGGCAGGCCTCTATAATTCACCCCTCCACTTT. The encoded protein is CASSSAGLYNSPLHF.

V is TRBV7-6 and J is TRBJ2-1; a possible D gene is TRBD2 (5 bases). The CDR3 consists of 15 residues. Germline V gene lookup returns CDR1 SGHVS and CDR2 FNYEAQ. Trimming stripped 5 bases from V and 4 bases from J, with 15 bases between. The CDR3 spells CASSRSAGSYNEQFF. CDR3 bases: TGTGCCAGCAGCCGATCGGCGGGCTCGTACAATGAGCAGTTCTTC.

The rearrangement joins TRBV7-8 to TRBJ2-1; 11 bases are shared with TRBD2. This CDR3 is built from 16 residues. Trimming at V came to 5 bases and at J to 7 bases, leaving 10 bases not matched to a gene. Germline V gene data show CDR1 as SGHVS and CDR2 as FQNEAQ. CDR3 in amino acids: CASSTVAGGPGNEQFF. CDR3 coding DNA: TGTGCCAGCAGCACCGTAGCGGGAGGGCCGGGAAATGAGCAGTTCTTC.

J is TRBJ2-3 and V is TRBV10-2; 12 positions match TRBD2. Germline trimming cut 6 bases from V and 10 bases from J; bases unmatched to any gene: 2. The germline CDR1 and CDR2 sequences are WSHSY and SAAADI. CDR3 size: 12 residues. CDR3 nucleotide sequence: TGCGCCAGCAGCGGACTAGCGGGACCGCAGTATTTT. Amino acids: CASSGLAGPQYF.

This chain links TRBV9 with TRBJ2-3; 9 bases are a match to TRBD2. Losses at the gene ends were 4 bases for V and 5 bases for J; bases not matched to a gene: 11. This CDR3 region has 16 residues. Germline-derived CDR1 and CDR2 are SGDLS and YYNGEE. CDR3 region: CASSPSVSGSGDTQYF. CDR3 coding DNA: TGTGCCAGCAGCCCCTCGGTTAGCGGGAGTGGAGATACGCAGTATTTT. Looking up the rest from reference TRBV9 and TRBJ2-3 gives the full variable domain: DSGVTQTPKHLITATGQRVTLRCSPRSGDLSVYWYQQSLDQGLQFLIQYYNGEERAKGNILERFSAQQFPDLHSELNLSSLELGDSALYFCASSPSVSGSGDTQYFGPGTRLTVL.